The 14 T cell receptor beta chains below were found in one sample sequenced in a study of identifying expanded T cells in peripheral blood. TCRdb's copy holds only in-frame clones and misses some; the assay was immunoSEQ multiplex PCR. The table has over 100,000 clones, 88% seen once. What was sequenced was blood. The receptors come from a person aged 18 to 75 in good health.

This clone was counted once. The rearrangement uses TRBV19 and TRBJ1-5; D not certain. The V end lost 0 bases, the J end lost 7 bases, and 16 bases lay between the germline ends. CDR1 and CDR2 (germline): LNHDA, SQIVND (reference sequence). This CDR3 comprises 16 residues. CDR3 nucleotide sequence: TGTGCCAGTAGTATAGATTTGAATCACATTGGGCAGCCCCAGCATTTT. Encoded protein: CASSIDLNHIGQPQHF.

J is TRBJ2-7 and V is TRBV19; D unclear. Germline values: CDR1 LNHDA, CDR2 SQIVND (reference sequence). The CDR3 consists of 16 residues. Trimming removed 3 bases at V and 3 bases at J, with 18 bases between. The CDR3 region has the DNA TGTGCCAGTAGTATCAGCACAGCTTCTCCCCTCTACGAGCAGTACTTC. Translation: CASSISTASPLYEQYF.

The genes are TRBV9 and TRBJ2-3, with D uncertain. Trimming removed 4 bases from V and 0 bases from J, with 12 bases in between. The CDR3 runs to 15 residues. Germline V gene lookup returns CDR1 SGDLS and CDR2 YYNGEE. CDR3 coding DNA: TGTGCCAGCAGCCAATCTATATCTAGCACAGATACGCAGTATTTT. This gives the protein CASSQSISSTDTQYF.

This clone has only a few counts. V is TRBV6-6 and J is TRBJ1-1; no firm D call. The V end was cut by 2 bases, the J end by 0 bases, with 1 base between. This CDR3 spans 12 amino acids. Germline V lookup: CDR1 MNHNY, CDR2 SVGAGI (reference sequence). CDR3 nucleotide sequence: TGTGCCAGCAGTTACGTGAACACTGAAGCTTTCTTT. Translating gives CASSYVNTEAFF.

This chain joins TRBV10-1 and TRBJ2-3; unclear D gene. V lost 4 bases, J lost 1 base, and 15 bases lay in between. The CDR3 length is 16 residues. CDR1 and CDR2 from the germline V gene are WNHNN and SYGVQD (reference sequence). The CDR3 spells CASSALGRFGTDTQYF. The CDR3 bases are TGCGCCAGCAGTGCTTTAGGGCGGTTTGGCACAGATACGCAGTATTTT.

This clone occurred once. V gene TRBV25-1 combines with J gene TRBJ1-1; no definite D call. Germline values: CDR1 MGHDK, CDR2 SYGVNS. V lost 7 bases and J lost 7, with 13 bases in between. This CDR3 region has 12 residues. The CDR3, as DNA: TGTGCCAGCATCGGTGGTTATCTTGAAGCTTTCTTT. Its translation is CASIGGYLEAFF.

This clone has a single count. The CDR3 sequence is CASSHDVGQGLDTQYF. For the CDR3, the DNA is TGTGCCAGCAGCCACGATGTGGGACAGGGATTAGATACGCAGTATTTT. The chain uses TRBV7-9 and TRBJ2-3; 9 bases match TRBD1. V dropped 5 bases and J dropped 5; count of bases not matched to a gene: 11. CDR1 is SEHNR, CDR2 FQNEAQ, per germline (reference sequence). The CDR3 has 16 amino acids.

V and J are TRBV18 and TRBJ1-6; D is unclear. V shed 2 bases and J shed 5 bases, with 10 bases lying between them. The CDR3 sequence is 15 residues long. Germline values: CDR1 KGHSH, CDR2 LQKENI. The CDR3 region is CASSPGNTDNSPLHF. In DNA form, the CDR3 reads TGTGCCAGCTCACCAGGTAACACCGATAATTCACCCCTCCACTTT.

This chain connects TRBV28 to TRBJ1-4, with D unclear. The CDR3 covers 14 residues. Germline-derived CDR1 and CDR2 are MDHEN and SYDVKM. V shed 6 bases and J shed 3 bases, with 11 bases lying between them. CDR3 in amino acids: CASSVMGSNEKLFF. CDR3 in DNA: TGTGCCAGCAGCGTTATGGGGTCTAATGAAAAACTGTTTTTT.

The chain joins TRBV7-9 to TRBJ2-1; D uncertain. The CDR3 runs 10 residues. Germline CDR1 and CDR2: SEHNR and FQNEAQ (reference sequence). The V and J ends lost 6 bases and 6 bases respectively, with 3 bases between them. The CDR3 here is CASRSNEQFF. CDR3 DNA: TGTGCCAGCAGATCCAATGAGCAGTTCTTC.

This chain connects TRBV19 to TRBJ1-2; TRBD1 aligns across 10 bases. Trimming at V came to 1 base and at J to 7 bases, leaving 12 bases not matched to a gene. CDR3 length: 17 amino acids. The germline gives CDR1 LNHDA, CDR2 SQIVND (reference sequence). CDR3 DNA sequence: TGTGCCAGTAGTATAGCCATAGCGGGACAGGGGACTATTGGCTACACCTTC. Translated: CASSIAIAGQGTIGYTF.

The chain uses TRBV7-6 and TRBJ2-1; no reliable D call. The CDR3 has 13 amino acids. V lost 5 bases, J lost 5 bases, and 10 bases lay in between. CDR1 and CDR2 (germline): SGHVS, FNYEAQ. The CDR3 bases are TGTGCCAGCAGCCCCAGCCGGGACAATGAGCAGTTCTTC. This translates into CASSPSRDNEQFF.

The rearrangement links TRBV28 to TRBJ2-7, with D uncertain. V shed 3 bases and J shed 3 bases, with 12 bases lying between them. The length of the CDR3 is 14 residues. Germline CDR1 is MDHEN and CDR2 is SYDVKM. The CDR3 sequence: CASSFRSPLYEQYF. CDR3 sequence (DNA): TGTGCCAGCAGTTTTAGGAGTCCACTCTACGAGCAGTACTTC.

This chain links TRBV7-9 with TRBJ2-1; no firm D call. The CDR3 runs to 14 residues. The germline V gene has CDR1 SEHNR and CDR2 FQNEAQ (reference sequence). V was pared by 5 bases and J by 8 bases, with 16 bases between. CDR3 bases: TGTGCCAGCAGCATAGACCAACCAGGTGATGAGCAGTTCTTC. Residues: CASSIDQPGDEQFF. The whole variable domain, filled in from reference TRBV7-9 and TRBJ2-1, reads DTGVSQNPRHKITKRGQNVTFRCDPISEHNRLYWYRQTLGQGPEFLTYFQNEAQLEKSRLLSDRFSAERPKGSFSTLEIQRTEQGDSAMYLCASSIDQPGDEQFFGPGTRLTVL.